This record concerns one TCR beta chain sequence. The antigen remains undetermined. This entry comes from a study of identical twins. Broader study findings: Excess sharing by twins proved weaker in beta out-of-frame sequences. Instead of following the same donors, the conclusions were based on cross-sectional statistical analysis.

The V gene's germline CDR1 is SNHLY and CDR2 FYNNEI. Trimming took off 8 bases at V and 4 bases at J, with 15 bases between the two ends. CDR3 length: 15 residues. MiXCR was run by TCRdb on the 5' RACE reads, yielding one entry per CDR3 protein. The top ten hold less than 2% of the sample, which has fewer than 650,000 distinct CDR3 sequences, roughly 7.1% seen once. The sample also formed part of further work on yellow fever vaccine responses in identical twins.

The J gene is TRBJ2-6, the V gene TRBV2, with D perhaps assigned TRBD1 or TRBD2 (5 bases each). The source is a woman aged 18-29 years in good health. The sequenced sample was PBMCs. CDR3 coding DNA: TGTGCCAGCCGGGACCTGGGATTCGGGGCCAACGTCCTGACTTTC. It encodes CASRDLGFGANVLTF.